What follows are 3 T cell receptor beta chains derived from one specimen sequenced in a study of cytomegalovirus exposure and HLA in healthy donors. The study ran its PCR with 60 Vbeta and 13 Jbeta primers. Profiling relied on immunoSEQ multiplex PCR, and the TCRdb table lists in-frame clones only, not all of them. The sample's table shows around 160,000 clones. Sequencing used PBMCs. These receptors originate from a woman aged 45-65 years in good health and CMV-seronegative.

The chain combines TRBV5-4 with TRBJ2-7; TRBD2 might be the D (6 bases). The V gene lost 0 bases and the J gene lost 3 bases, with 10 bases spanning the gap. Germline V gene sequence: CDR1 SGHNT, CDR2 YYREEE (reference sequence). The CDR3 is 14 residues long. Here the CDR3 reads CASSLGGGSYEQYF. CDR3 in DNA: TGTGCCAGCAGCTTGGGCGGAGGGAGCTACGAGCAGTACTTC.

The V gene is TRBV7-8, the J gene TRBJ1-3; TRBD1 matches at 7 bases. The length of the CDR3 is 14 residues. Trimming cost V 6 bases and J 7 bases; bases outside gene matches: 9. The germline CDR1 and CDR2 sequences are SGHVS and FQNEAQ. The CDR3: CASRGGQASNTIYF. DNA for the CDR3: TGTGCCAGCAGGGGTGGACAGGCCAGCAACACCATATATTTT.

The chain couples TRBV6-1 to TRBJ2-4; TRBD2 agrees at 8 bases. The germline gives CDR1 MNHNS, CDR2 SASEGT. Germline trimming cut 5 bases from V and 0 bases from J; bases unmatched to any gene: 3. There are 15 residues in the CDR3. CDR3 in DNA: TGTGCCAGCAGTACGGGGGGGCTAGCCAAAAACATTCAGTACTTC. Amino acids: CASSTGGLAKNIQYF.